A single sample is the source of the 14 T cell receptor beta chains below, sequenced in a study of identical twins (dated by TCRdb to 2016 to 2018). The library was built by means of 5' RACE. This sample was sequenced with an Illumina HiSeq 2000. In-frame beta chains were kept once TCRdb had trimmed the public reads at Q25 with fastp and called clones with MiXCR. Rows matching on CDR3 protein sequence are summarized as one entry with the most common DNA and genes. This sample has approximately 300,000 distinct CDR3 sequences in its table, and 8.5% to 9.5% of those were observed once. The ten largest clones add up to 6% to 8.5% of the sample. A further study also used this sample, focusing on yellow fever vaccine responses in identical twins.

Material for sequencing was CD8+ T cells sorted from blood. The receptors here all came from a woman between 18 and 29 years old in good health.

This chain links TRBV12-3 or TRBV12-4 with TRBJ2-3, with TRBD2 identical over 10 bases. The V segment lost 2 bases and the J segment 2 bases; nucleotides outside the gene matches: 4. The CDR3 totals 16 residues. The CDR3: CASSLKGLAFTDTQYF. The CDR3 DNA reads as TGTGCCAGCAGTTTAAAGGGACTAGCGTTCACAGATACGCAGTATTTT.

This clonotype has only a few counts. The chain employs TRBV2 and TRBJ2-6; unclear D gene. The germline gives CDR1 SNHLY, CDR2 FYNNEI. The CDR3 is made up of 13 amino acids. V dropped 7 bases and J dropped 1 base, with 5 bases sitting between them. CDR3 bases: TGTGCCAGCATTGGGTCTGGGGCCAACGTCCTGACTTTC. As protein: CASIGSGANVLTF.

There are a few counts of this clonotype. The rearrangement uses TRBV9 and TRBJ2-7; no clear D gene. V was trimmed by 0 bases and J by 2 bases, leaving 12 bases between them. Germline V CDR1 and CDR2: SGDLS, YYNGEE. The CDR3 covers 15 residues. CDR3 amino acids: CASSVAGGPTYEQYF. As DNA, the CDR3 is TGTGCCAGCAGCGTAGCTGGTGGGCCTACCTACGAGCAGTACTTC.

This clonotype appeared many times. The genes are TRBV4-3 and TRBJ2-7; 7 bases align to TRBD2. V gave up 2 bases and J gave up 2 bases; unmatched junction bases: 6. The germline CDR1 and CDR2 sequences are LGHNA and YSLEER. This CDR3 spans 15 amino acids. The CDR3 spells CASSQRRSGTYEQYF. The CDR3 nucleotides are TGCGCCAGCAGCCAACGGAGAAGCGGGACCTACGAGCAGTACTTC.

The V call is TRBV6-2 or TRBV6-3, the J call TRBJ2-7; possible D gene TRBD2, 6 bases. Germline-derived CDR1 and CDR2 are MNHEY and SVGEGT. Trimming took off 5 bases at V and 5 bases at J, with 13 bases between the two ends. The CDR3 sequence is 13 residues long. Written as DNA, the CDR3 is TGTGCCAGCAGTCTGACTAGGGTCGACGAGCAGTACTTC. Translation: CASSLTRVDEQYF.

The CDR3 region is CASSVMPGQGLGFGYTF. CDR3 DNA sequence: TGTGCCAGCAGCGTTATGCCAGGACAGGGGTTGGGATTTGGCTACACCTTC. The genes are TRBV9 and TRBJ1-2; 9 bases line up with TRBD1. The V segment lost 2 bases and the J segment 7 bases; nucleotides outside the gene matches: 15. Germline CDR1 is SGDLS and CDR2 is YYNGEE. The CDR3 length is 17 residues.

This clonotype has just a few counts. The gene calls are TRBV28 and TRBJ2-3; 9 nucleotides agree with TRBD2. Germline CDR1 and CDR2: MDHEN and SYDVKM. The trim removed 7 bases at V and 2 bases at J, leaving 13 bases unmatched. CDR3 size: 17 residues. This CDR3 is CASNKEQAGGFTDTQYF. CDR3 nucleotides: TGTGCCAGCAATAAAGAACAAGCGGGGGGTTTCACAGATACGCAGTATTTT.

The chain couples TRBV5-1 to TRBJ2-2; D is perhaps TRBD1 (6 bases). The CDR3 consists of 15 residues. Germline loops: CDR1 SGHRS, CDR2 YFSETQ. V was shortened by 2 bases and J by 0 bases, with 8 bases between the two germline ends. The DNA for the CDR3 is TGCGCCAGCAGCTTAGGGACACCGAACACCGGGGAGCTGTTTTTT. Residues: CASSLGTPNTGELFF.

This chain joins TRBV12-3 or TRBV12-4 and TRBJ2-7; D perhaps matches TRBD2 (6 bases). V was clipped by 5 bases and J by 0 bases, with 11 bases between them. The CDR3 runs 14 residues. In DNA form, the CDR3 reads TGTGCCAGCAGTCCCCCGGGACTCTCCTACGAGCAGTACTTC. Protein: CASSPPGLSYEQYF.

This clonotype was detected a few times. In DNA form, the CDR3 reads TGCGCCAGCAGCCAAGATCCCGGGTCTAGCGGGAGCTACGAGCAGTACTTC. Encoded protein: CASSQDPGSSGSYEQYF. The rearrangement joins TRBV4-1 to TRBJ2-7; 10 bases align to TRBD2. This CDR3 spans 17 amino acids. Trimming cost V 0 bases and J 3 bases; bases outside gene matches: 8. The germline gives CDR1 MGHRA, CDR2 YSYEKL.

This clonotype was detected only a few times. The chain joins TRBV11-2 to TRBJ1-2; D unclear. Per the germline V gene, CDR1 is SGHAT and CDR2 is FQNNGV. Trimming removed 5 bases at V and 5 bases at J, with 15 bases between. This CDR3 contains 14 residues. The CDR3, as DNA: TGTGCCAGCAGCCCCCCAATCGGGCGGTATGGCTACACCTTC. Protein sequence: CASSPPIGRYGYTF.

This clonotype was picked up many times. This chain joins TRBV29-1 and TRBJ2-3; TRBD2 aligns across 10 bases. Per germline, CDR1 SQVTM and CDR2 ANQGSEA. CDR3 length: 15 amino acids. Germline trimming cut 8 bases from V and 3 bases from J; bases unmatched to any gene: 11. In DNA form, the CDR3 reads TGCAGCATCTTAGCGGGAGGCGGGAGAACAGATACGCAGTATTTT. This gives the protein CSILAGGGRTDTQYF.

In this sample, this clonotype turned up many times. This chain uses TRBV28 with TRBJ2-5, with 11 bases that match TRBD1. The CDR3 extends over 20 amino acids. V lost 2 bases, J lost 0 bases, and 14 bases stayed unmatched. Per the germline V gene, CDR1 is MDHEN and CDR2 is SYDVKM. Written as DNA, the CDR3 is TGTGCCAGCAGTTTACCCGGACAGGGGGCGACCCTACGGAACCAAGAGACCCAGTACTTC. Protein sequence: CASSLPGQGATLRNQETQYF. Variable domain in full (rest from reference TRBV28 and TRBJ2-5): DVKVTQSSRYLVKRTGEKVFLECVQDMDHENMFWYRQDPGLGLRLIYFSYDVKMKEKGDIPEGYSVSREKKERFSLILESASTNQTSMYLCASSLPGQGATLRNQETQYFGPGTRLLVL.

This clonotype was seen many times. The chain has TRBV29-1 and TRBJ1-2; D is possibly TRBD1 (6 bases). CDR1 and CDR2 (germline): SQVTM, ANQGSEA. The CDR3 extends over 14 amino acids. The V end was cut by 7 bases, the J end by 8 bases, with 23 bases between. Written as DNA, the CDR3 is TGCAGCGCACCTAATCAACAGGGTTCGGTCGGCTACACCTTC. It specifies CSAPNQQGSVGYTF. The complete variable domain, with remaining parts taken from reference TRBV29-1 and TRBJ1-2, reads SAVISQKPSRDICQRGTSLTIQCQVDSQVTMMFWYRQQPGQSLTLIATANQGSEATYESGFVIDKFPISRPNLTFSTLTVSNMSPEDSSIYLCSAPNQQGSVGYTFGSGTRLTVV.